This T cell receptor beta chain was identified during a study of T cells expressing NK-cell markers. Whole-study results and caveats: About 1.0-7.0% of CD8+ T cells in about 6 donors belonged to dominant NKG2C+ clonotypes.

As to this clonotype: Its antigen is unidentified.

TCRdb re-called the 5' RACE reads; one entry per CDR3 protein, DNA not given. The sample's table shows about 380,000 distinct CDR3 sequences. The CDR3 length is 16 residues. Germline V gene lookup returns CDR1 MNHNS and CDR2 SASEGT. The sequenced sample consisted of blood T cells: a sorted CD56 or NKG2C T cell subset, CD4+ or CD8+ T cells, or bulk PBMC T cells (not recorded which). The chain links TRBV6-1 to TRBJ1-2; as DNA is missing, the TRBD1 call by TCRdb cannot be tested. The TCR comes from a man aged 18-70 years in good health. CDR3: CASRAPSTGSNYGYTF.